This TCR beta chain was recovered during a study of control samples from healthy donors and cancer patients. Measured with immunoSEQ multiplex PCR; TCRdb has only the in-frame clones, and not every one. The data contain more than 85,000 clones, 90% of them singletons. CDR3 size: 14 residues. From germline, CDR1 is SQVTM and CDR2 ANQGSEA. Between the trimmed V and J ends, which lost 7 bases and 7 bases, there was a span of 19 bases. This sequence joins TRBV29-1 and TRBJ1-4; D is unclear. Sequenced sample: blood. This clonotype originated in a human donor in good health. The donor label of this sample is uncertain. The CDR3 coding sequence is TGCAGCGCCCGAACTGCCCCTTTGGGTGAAAAACTGTTTTTT. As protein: CSARTAPLGEKLFF.